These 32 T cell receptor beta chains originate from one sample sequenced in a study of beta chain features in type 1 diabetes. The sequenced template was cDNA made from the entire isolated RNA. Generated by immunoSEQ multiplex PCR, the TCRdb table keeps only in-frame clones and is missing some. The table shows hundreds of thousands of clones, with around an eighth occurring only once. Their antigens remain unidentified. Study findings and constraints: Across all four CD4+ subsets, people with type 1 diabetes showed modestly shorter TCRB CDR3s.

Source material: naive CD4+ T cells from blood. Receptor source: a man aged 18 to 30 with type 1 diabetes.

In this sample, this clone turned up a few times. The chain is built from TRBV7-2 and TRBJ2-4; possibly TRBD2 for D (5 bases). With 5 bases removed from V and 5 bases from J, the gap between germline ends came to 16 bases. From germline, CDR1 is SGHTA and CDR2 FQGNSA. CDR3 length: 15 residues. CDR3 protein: CASSQDGGGQNIQYF. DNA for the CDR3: TGTGCCAGCAGCCAAGATGGAGGCGGTCAAAACATTCAGTACTTC.

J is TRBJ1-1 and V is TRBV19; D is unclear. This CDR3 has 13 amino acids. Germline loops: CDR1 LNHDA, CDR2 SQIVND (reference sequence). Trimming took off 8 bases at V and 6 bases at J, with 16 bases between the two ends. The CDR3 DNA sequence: TGTGCCAGTCGGCCATCCGATAGGTCTGAAGCTTTCTTT. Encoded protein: CASRPSDRSEAFF.

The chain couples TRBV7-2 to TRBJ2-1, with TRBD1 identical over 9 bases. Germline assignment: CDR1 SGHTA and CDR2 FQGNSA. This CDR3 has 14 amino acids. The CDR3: CRRTSGQGRDEQFF. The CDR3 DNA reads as TGTAGGAGAACATCGGGACAGGGTAGGGATGAGCAGTTCTTC.

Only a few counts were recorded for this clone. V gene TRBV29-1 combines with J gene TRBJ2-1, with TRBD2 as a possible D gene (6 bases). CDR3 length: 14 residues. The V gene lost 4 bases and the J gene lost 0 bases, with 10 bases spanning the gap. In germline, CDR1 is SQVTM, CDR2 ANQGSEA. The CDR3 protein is CSVVWGDSYNEQFF. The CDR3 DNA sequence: TGCAGCGTTGTCTGGGGGGACTCCTACAATGAGCAGTTCTTC.

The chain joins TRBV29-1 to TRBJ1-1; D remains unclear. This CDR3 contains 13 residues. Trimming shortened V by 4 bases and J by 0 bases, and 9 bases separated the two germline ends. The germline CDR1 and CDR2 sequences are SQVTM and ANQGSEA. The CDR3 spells CSVGTDLNTEAFF. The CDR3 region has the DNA TGCAGCGTTGGAACAGACCTGAACACTGAAGCTTTCTTT.

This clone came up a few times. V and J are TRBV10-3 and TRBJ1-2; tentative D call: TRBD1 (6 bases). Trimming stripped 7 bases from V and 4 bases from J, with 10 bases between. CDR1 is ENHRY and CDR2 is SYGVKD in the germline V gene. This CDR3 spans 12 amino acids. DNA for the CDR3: TGTGCCATCACTTCCAGGGGCTATGGCTACACCTTC. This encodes CAITSRGYGYTF.

The chain's CDR3 is CASSLEGGSNTGELFF. CDR3 sequence (DNA): TGTGCCAGCAGCTTGGAGGGGGGCTCTAACACCGGGGAGCTGTTTTTT. J is TRBJ2-2 and V is TRBV5-4; D is possibly TRBD1 or TRBD2 (6 bases each). The CDR3 runs to 16 residues. Germline V gene lookup returns CDR1 SGHNT and CDR2 YYREEE (reference sequence). V lost 0 bases, J lost 2 bases, and 11 bases lay in between.

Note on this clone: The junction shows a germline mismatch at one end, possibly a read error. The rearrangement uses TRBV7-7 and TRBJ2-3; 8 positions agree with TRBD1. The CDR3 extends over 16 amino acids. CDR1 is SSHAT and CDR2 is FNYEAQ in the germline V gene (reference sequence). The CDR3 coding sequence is TGTGCTAGCAGCCCCACTTTCGGGACAGGATCGGGTACGCAGTATTTT. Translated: CASSPTFGTGSGTQYF.

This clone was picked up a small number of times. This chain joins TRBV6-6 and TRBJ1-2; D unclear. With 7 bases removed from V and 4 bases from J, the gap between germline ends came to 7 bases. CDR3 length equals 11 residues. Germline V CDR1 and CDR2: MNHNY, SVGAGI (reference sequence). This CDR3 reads CASKGSYGYTF. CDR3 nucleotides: TGTGCCAGCAAAGGGAGCTATGGCTACACCTTC.

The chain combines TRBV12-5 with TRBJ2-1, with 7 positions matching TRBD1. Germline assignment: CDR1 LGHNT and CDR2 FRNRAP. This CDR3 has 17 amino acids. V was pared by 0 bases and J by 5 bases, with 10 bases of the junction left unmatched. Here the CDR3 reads CASGLVLGRGNNNEQFF. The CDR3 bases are TGTGCTAGTGGTTTGGTACTCGGCAGGGGGAACAACAATGAGCAGTTCTTC. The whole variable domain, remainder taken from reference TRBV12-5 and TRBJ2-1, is DARVTQTPRHKVTEMGQEVTMRCQPILGHNTVFWYRQTMMQGLELLAYFRNRAPLDDSGMPKDRFSAEMPDATLATLKIQPSEPRDSAVYFCASGLVLGRGNNNEQFFGPGTRLTVL.

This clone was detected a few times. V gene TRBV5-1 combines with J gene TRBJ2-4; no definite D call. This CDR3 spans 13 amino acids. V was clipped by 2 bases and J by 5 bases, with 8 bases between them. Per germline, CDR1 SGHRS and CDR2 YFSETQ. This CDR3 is CASSFNTENIQYF. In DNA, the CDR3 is TGCGCCAGCAGCTTTAACACAGAAAACATTCAGTACTTC.

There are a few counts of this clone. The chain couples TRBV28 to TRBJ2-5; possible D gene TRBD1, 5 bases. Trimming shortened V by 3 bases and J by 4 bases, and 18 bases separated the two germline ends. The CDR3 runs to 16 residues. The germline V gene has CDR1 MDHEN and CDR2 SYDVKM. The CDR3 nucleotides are TGTGCCAGCAGTTTCTTTTCCAGTACAGGAGTAGAGACCCAGTACTTC. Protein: CASSFFSSTGVETQYF.

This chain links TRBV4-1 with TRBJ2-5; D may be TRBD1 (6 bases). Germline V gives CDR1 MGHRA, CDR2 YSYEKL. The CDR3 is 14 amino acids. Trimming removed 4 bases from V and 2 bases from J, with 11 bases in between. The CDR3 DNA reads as TGCGCCAGCAGCCGCGACAGGTTACAAGAGACCCAGTACTTC. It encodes CASSRDRLQETQYF.

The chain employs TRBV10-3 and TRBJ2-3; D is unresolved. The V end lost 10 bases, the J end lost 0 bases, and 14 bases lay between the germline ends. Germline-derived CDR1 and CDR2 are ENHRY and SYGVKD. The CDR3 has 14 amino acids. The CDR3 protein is CATARGSSTDTQYF. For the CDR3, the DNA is TGTGCCACCGCGCGAGGTTCTAGCACAGATACGCAGTATTTT.

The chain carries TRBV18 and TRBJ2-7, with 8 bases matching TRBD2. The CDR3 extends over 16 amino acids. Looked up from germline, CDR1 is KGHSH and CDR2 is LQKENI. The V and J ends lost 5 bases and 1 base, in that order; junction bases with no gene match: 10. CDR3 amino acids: CASSAYTSGSSYEQYF. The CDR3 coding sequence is TGTGCCAGCTCAGCATATACTAGCGGCAGTTCCTACGAGCAGTACTTC.

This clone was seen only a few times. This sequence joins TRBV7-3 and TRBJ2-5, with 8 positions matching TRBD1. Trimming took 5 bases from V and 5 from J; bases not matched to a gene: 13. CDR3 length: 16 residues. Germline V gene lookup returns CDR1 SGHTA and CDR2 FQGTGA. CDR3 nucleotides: TGTGCCAGCAGCCCCCGCGACAGGGGTTTGTGGGAGACCCAGTACTTC. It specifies CASSPRDRGLWETQYF.

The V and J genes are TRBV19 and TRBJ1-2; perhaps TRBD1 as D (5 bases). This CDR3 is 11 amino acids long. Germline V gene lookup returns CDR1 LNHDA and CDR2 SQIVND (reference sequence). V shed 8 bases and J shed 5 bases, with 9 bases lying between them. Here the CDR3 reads CASFKGYGYTF. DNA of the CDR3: TGTGCCAGTTTCAAGGGGTATGGCTACACCTTC.

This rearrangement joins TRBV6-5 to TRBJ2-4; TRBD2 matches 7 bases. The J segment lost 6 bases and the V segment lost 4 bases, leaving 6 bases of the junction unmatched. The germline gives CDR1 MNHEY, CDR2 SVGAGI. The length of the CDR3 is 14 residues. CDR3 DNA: TGTGCCAGCAGTTCCGGGGGGTCGGGAAACATTCAGTACTTC. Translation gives CASSSGGSGNIQYF.

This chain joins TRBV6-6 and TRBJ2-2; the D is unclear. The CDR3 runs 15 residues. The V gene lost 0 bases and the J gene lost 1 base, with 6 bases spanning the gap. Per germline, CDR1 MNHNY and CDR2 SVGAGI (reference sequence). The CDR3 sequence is CASSYSRQNTGELFF. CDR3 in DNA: TGTGCCAGCAGTTACTCGAGGCAGAACACCGGGGAGCTGTTTTTT.

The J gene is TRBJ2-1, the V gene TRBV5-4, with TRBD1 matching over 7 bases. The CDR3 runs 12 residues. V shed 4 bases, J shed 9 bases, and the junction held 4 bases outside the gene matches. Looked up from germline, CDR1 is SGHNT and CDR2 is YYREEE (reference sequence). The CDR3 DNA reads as TGTGCCAGCAGCGTCGACAGGGTTGAGCAGTTCTTC. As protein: CASSVDRVEQFF.

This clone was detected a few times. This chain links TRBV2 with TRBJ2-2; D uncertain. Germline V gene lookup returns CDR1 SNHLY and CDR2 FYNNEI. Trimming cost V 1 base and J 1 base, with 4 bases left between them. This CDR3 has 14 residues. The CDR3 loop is CASSEGQNTGELFF. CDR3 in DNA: TGTGCCAGCAGTGAAGGGCAGAACACCGGGGAGCTGTTTTTT.

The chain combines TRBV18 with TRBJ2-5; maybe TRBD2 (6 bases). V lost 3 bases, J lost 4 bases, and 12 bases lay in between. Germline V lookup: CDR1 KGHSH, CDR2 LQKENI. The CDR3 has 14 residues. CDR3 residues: CASSPGSGLETQYF. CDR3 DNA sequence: TGTGCCAGCTCACCGGGTAGCGGTTTAGAGACCCAGTACTTC.

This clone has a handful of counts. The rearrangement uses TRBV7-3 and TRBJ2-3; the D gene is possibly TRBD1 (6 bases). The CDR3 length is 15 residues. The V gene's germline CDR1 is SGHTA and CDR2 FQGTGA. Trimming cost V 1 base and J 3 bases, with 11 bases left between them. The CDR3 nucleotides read TGTGCCAGCAGCTTAAACGGGCAGGGGACAGATACGCAGTATTTT. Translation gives CASSLNGQGTDTQYF.

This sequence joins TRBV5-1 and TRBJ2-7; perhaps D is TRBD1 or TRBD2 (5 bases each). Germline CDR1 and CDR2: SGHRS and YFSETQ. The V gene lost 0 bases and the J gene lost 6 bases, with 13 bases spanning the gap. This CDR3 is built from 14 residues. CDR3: CASSLGTGLSEQYF. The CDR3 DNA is TGCGCCAGCAGCTTGGGTACGGGGCTGTCCGAGCAGTACTTC.

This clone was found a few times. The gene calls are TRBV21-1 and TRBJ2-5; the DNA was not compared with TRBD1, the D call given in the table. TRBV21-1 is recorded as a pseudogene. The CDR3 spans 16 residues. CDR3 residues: CASSLTGDPVRETQYF. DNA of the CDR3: TGTGCCAGCAGCTTAACAGGGGACCCGGTGAGGGAGACCCAGTACTTC.

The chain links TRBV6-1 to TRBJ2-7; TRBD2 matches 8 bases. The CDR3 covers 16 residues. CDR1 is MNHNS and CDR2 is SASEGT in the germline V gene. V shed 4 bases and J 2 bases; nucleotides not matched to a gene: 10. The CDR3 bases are TGTGCCAGCAGTGGCTCCTATAGCGGGGACCCCTACGAGCAGTACTTC. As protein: CASSGSYSGDPYEQYF.

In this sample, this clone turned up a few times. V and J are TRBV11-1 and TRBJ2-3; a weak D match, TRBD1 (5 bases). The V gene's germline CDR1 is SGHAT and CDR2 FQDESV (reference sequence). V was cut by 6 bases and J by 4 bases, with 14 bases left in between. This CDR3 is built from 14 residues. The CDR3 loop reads CASRVERGADTQYF. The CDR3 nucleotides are TGTGCCAGCAGGGTGGAAAGGGGCGCAGATACGCAGTATTTT.

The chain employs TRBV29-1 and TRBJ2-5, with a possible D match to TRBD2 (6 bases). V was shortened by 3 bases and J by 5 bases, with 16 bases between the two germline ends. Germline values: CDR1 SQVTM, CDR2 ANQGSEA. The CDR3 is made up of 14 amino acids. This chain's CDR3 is CSVDYTGVGETQYF. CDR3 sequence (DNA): TGCAGCGTTGACTATACGGGAGTGGGGGAGACCCAGTACTTC.

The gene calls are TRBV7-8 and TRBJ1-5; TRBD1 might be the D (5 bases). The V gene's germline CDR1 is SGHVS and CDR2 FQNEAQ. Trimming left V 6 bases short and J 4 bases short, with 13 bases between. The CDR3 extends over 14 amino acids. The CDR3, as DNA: TGTGCCAGCAGGGCTGGGCAGGGTAATCAGCCCCAGCATTTT. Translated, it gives CASRAGQGNQPQHF.

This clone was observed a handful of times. CDR3 DNA sequence: TGCAGCGCCATCCCTTTCCCCGATAGCAATCAGCCCCAGCATTTT. Translation: CSAIPFPDSNQPQHF. The rearrangement joins TRBV29-1 to TRBJ1-5; D gene uncertain. Trimming left V 7 bases short and J 0 bases short, with 16 bases between. The germline gives CDR1 SQVTM, CDR2 ANQGSEA. The CDR3 is 15 amino acids.

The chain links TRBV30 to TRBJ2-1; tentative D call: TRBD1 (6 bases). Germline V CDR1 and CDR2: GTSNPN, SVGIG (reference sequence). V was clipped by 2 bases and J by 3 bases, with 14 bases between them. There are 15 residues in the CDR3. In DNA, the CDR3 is TGTGCCTGGAGTCAGGACAGTTACGACTACAATGAGCAGTTCTTC. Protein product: CAWSQDSYDYNEQFF. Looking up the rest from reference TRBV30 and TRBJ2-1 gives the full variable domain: SQTIHQWPATLVQPVGSPLSLECTVEGTSNPNLYWYRQAAGRGLQLLFYSVGIGQISSEVPQNLSASRPQDRQFILSSKKLLLSDSGFYLCAWSQDSYDYNEQFFGPGTRLTVL.

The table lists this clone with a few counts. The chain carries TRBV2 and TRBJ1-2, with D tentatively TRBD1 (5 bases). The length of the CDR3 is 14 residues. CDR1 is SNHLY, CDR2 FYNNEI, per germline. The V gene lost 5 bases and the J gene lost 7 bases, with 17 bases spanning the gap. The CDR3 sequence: CASSIRDASLGYTF. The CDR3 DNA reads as TGTGCCAGCAGTATTCGGGACGCCTCACTTGGCTACACCTTC. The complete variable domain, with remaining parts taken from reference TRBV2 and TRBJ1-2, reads EPEVTQTPSHQVTQMGQEVILRCVPISNHLYFYWYRQILGQKVEFLVSFYNNEISEKSEIFDDQFSVERPDGSNFTLKIRSTKLEDSAMYFCASSIRDASLGYTFGSGTRLTVV.